This TCR beta chain was sequenced for a study of post-analysis software for immune sequencing data. Overall study findings and caveats: Comparison with controls showed significantly lower normalized Chao1 diversity in multiple sclerosis patients. Elevated frequency relative to controls characterized four or five TRBV segments in patients, TRBV5-6, TRBV5-1 and TRBV20-1 among them.

V lost 2 bases and J 5 bases, leaving 10 bases between the germline ends. The CDR3 extends over 14 amino acids. Germline V gene lookup returns CDR1 LNHDA and CDR2 SQIVND (reference sequence). As concerns this clonotype: Its antigen is not identified.

Unique molecular identifiers tagged the TCR beta cDNA libraries. Around 500,000 cDNA molecules were obtained per 1 to 10 million input T cells. TCRdb processed the PCR reads anew with MiXCR; each CDR3 protein has one entry. The sample lists about 760,000 distinct CDR3 sequences, 25% to 30% occurring once. The rearrangement joins TRBV19 to TRBJ1-5; weak D call: TRBD1 (5 bases). The source of this sequence is a girl aged 5-17 years with multiple sclerosis. Sequencing was performed on blood. The CDR3 DNA follows: TGTGCCAGTAGTATACAGGGTGGCCATCAGCCCCAGCATTTT. This codes for CASSIQGGHQPQHF.